This T cell receptor beta chain originates from a study of T cell responses to AZD1222 COVID-19 vaccine (dated by TCRdb to the early 2020s). About the investigation overall: TCR sequencing covered 230 or so trial participants: 200 to 210 given two doses of AZD1222 and about 26 given two doses of MenACWY control vaccine. Trial participants were enrolled by age into subgroups of 18-55, 56-69 and 70-plus years, and about 150, 27 and 61 TCR-sequenced participants, respectively, were included in these subgroups.

V lost 2 bases and J lost 0 bases; the stretch between them is 6 bases long. The CDR1 and CDR2 encoded by the germline V gene are KGHSH and LQKENI. Measured from the cysteine to the phenylalanine, the CDR3 is 14 residues long. CDR3 DNA is the only sequence kept; it has 42 bases, read in frame from the first base. The CDR3 regions of human TCRbeta chains were analyzed by immunosequencing. Per the authors' processing: Repertoire TCRs were matched against a reference library of SARS-CoV-2-specific TCRs generated with the MIRA antigen-specificity platform. Breadth was defined as the fraction of unique TCRs that were SARS-CoV-2-associated, and depth was defined as the fraction of total T cells that were SARS-CoV-2-associated. Each spike-specific TCR was assigned to its reactive spike region and to a CD4 or CD8 class using the MIRA data. Log10-transformed breadth and depth values were compared by one-way ANOVA with Sidak's multiple comparisons tests. TCRdb limited this immuneACCESS table to in-frame rearrangements with V and J called. A share of clones is missing; checked studies link under half to unresolved V genes, and the rest is unexplained. The V and J calls and clone size come from that table; D and trimming were worked out from the DNA. The sample records fewer than 150,000 clones, 86% of which are singletons. Under 20% of the sample belongs to the ten largest clones.

The time point label here, explained by the study, means: about 28 days (+/-7) after the second vaccine dose. AZD1222 recipients whose second dose came at about 4 weeks and those whose second dose came at about 12 weeks were combined into one group, since spike-specific TCR depth and breadth did not differ between the two schedules. Vaccinee samples were obtained from the UK trials COV001 and COV002, which included a single-blind randomized controlled phase 2/3 trial of AZD1222 (ChAdOx1 nCoV-19) in healthy adults. For TCRbeta chain sequencing, PBMC samples from trial participants were taken at day 0 and at day 28 after the second dose. Points the paper makes about the study in general: Because no day 14 peak-response samples were available, repertoires were characterized only after the peak T cell response. After two AZD1222 doses, both the breadth and the depth of spike-specific TCRs were significantly higher than at day 0 and than in MenACWY recipients. Conclusions about previously exposed vaccinees are limited, since just 5 or 6 AZD1222 recipients were seropositive for SARS-CoV-2 at baseline. The 56-69-year group was small, and its depth increase did not reach significance, likely because of low power. Participants were mostly white British, with more females than males. The authors suggested clonal diversity may have been underestimated. The whole spike protein was spanned by vaccine-associated CD4 TCRs, and dominant responses were seen in regions 160-218 and 743-854. Reportedly, almost half of the unique spike-specific TCRs recognized epitopes lying outside the regions that are mutated in the B.1.351 and B.1.1.7 variants.

As regards this clone: The antigen it binds to is not known. No much larger clone exists at a distance of one base, and base qualities are not known.

Specimen: peripheral blood, collected 28 days after the second AZD1222 dose. The sequence joins TRBV18 to TRBJ2-3, with the identity of the D gene unclear. The sequence was collected from an adult who received the AZD1222 COVID-19 vaccine. This receptor carries the CDR3 CASSPSSSTDTQYF. The base sequence is TGTGCCAGCTCACCATCGTCTAGCACAGATACGCAGTATTTT.